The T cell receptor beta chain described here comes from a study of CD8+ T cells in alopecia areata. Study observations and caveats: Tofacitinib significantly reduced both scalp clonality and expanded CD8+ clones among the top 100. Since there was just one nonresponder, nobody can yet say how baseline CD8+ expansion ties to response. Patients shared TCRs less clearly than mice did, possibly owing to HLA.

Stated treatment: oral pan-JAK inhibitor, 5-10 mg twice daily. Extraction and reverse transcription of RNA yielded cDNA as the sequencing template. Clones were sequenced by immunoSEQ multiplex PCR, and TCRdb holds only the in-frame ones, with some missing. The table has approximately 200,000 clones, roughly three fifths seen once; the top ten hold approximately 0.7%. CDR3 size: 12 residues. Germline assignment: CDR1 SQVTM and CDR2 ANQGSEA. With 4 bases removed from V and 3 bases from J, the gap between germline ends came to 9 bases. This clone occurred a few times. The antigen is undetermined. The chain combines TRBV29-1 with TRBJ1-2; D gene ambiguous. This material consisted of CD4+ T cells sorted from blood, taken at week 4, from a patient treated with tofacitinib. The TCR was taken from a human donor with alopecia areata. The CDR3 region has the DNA TGCAGCGTTGTGCATGATCACTATGGCTACACCTTC. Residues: CSVVHDHYGYTF.